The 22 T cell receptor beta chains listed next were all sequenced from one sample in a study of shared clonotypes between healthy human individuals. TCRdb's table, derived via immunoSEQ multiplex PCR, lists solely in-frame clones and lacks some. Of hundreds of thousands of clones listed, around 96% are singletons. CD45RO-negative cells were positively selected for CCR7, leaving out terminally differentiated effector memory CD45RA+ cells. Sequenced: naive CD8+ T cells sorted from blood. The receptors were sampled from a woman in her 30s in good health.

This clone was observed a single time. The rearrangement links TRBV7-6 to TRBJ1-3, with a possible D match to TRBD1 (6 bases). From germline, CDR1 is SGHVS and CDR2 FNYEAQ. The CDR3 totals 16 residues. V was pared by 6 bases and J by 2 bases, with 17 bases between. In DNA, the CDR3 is TGTGCCAGCAGTAAACAGGGAATTCTCACTGGAAACACCATATATTTT. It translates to CASSKQGILTGNTIYF. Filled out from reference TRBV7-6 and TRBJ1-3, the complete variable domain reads GAGVSQSPRYKVTKRGQDVALRCDPISGHVSLYWYRQALGQGPEFLTYFNYEAQQDKSGLPNDRFSAERPEGSISTLTIQRTEQRDSAMYRCASSKQGILTGNTIYFGEGSWLTVV.

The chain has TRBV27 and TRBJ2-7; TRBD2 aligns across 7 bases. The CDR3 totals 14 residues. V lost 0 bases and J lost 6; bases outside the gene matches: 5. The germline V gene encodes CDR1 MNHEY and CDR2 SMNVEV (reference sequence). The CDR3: CASSLSGTKSEQYF. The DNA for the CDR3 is TGTGCCAGCAGTTTATCGGGGACTAAGAGCGAGCAGTACTTC.

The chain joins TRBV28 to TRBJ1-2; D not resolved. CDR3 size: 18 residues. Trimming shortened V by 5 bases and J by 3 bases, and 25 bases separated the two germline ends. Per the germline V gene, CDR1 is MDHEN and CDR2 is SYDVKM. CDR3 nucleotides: TGTGCCAGCAGTGCTCCCCCGCGGACCCCTAAGTGGCACTATGGCTACACCTTC. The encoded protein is CASSAPPRTPKWHYGYTF.

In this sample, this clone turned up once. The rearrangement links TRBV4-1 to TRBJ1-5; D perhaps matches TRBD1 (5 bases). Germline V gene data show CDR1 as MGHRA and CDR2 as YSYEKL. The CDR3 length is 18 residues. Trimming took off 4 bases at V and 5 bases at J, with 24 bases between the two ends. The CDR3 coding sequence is TGCGCCAGCAGCCTCCTCCCTTCACCTGCAGGGTCCGATCAGCCCCAGCATTTT. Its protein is CASSLLPSPAGSDQPQHF.

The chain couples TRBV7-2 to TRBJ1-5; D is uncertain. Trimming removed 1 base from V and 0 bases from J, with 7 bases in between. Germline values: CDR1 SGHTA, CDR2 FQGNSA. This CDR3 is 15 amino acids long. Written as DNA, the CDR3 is TGTGCCAGCAGCTTAGTGGCAGCTAGCAATCAGCCCCAGCATTTT. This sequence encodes CASSLVAASNQPQHF.

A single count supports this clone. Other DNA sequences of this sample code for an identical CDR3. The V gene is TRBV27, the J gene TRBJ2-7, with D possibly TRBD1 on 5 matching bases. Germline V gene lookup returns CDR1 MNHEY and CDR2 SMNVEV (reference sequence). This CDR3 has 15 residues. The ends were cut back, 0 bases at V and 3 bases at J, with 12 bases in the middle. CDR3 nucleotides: TGTGCCAGCAGTTTATCAGGAAGGGGTGGCTACGAGCAGTACTTC. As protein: CASSLSGRGGYEQYF.

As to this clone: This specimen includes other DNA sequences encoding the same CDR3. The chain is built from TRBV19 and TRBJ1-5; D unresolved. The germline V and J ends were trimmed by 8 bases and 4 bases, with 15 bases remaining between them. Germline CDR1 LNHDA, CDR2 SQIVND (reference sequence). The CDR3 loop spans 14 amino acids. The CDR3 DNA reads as TGTGCCAGTGGGCCCCCCGGAGGAAATCAGCCCCAGCATTTT. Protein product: CASGPPGGNQPQHF.

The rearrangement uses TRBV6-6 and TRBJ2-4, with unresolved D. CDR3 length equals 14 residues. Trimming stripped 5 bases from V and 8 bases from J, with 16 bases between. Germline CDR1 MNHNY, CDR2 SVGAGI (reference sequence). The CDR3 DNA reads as TGTGCCAGCAGTGCATCAGGTCCTTCGGACATTCAGTACTTC. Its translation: CASSASGPSDIQYF.

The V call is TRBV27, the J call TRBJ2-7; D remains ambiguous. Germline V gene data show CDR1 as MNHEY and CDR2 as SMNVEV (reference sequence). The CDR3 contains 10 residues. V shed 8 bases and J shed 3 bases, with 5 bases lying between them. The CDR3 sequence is CASGHYEQYF. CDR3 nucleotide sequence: TGTGCCAGCGGGCACTACGAGCAGTACTTC.

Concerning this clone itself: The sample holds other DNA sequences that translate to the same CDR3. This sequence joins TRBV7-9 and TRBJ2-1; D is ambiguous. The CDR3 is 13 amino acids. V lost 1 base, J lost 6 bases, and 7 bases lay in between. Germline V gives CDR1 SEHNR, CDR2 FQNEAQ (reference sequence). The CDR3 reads CASSLGLLNEQFF. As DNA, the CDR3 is TGTGCCAGCAGCTTAGGACTTCTCAATGAGCAGTTCTTC.

The CDR3 nucleotides are TGTGCCAGCAGCGTAGGAGGGACCAATCAGCCCCAGCATTTT. It codes for CASSVGGTNQPQHF. V and J are TRBV9 and TRBJ1-5; D perhaps matches TRBD1 (5 bases). With 0 bases removed from V and 3 bases from J, the gap between germline ends came to 7 bases. Germline-derived CDR1 and CDR2 are SGDLS and YYNGEE. The CDR3 is 14 amino acids.

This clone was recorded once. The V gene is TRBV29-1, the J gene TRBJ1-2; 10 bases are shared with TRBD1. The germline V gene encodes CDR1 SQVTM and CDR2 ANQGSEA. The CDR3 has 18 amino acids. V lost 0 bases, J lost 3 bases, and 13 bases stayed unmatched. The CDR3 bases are TGCAGCGTTGAAGATTTGCGTCCCGGACAGGGGGTGGACTATGGCTACACCTTC. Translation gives CSVEDLRPGQGVDYGYTF.

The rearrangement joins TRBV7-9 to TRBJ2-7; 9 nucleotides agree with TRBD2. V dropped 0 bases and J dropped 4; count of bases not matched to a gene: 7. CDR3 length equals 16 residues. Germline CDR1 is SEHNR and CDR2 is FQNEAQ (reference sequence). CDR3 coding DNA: TGTGCCAGCAGCTTAGCGATGGCTAGCGGGAAGTACGAGCAGTACTTC. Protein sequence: CASSLAMASGKYEQYF.

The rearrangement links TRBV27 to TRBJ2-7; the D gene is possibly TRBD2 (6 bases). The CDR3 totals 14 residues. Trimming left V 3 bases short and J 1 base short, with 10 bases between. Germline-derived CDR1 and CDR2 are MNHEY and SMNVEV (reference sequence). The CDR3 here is CASSFATSSYEQYF. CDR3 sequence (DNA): TGTGCCAGCAGTTTCGCGACTAGTTCCTACGAGCAGTACTTC.

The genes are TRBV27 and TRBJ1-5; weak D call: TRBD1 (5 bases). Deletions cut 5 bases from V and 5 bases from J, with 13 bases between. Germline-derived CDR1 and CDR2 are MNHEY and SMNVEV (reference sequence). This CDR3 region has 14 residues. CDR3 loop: CASSVRDGDQPQHF. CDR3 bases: TGTGCCAGCAGTGTCCGGGACGGAGATCAGCCCCAGCATTTT.

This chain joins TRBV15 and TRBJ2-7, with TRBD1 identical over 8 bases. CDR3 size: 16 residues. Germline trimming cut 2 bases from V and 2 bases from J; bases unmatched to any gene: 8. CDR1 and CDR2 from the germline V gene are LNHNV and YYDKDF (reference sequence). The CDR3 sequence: CATSRSQRQGTYEQYF. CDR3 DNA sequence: TGTGCCACCAGCAGATCCCAAAGACAGGGGACCTACGAGCAGTACTTC.

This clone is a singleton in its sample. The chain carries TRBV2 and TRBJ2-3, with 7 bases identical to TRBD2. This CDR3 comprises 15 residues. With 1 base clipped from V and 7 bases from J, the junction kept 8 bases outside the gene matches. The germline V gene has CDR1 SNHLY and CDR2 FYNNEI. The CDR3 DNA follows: TGTGCCAGCAGTGAAGGAGGCGGGAGAGGGCATACGCAGTATTTT. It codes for CASSEGGGRGHTQYF. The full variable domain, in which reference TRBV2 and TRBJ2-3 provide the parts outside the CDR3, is EPEVTQTPSHQVTQMGQEVILRCVPISNHLYFYWYRQILGQKVEFLVSFYNNEISEKSEIFDDQFSVERPDGSNFTLKIRSTKLEDSAMYFCASSEGGGRGHTQYFGPGTRLTVL.

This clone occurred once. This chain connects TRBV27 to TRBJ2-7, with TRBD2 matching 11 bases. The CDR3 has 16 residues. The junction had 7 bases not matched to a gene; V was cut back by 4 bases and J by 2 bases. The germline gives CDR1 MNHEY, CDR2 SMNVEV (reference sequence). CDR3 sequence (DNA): TGTGCCAGCAGTTATGGACTAGCGGGCGTTCCCTACGAGCAGTACTTC. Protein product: CASSYGLAGVPYEQYF.

This CDR3 reads CASGQESSYNEQFF. DNA for the CDR3: TGTGCCAGCGGTCAAGAGTCCTCCTACAATGAGCAGTTCTTC. The rearrangement uses TRBV11-2 and TRBJ2-1; D remains ambiguous. CDR3 length: 14 residues. V lost 8 bases and J 0 bases, leaving 11 bases between the germline ends. Looked up from germline, CDR1 is SGHAT and CDR2 is FQNNGV. The full variable domain, its missing parts supplied by reference TRBV11-2 and TRBJ2-1, is EAGVAQSPRYKIIEKRQSVAFWCNPISGHATLYWYQQILGQGPKLLIQFQNNGVVDDSQLPKDRFSAERLKGVDSTLKIQPAKLEDSAVYLCASGQESSYNEQFFGPGTRLTVL.

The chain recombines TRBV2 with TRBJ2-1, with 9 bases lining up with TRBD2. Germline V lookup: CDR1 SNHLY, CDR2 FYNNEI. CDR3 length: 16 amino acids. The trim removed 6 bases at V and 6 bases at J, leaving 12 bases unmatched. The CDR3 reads CASRGGSGRFSNEQFF. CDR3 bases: TGTGCCAGCAGGGGGGGTAGCGGGAGATTCTCCAATGAGCAGTTCTTC.

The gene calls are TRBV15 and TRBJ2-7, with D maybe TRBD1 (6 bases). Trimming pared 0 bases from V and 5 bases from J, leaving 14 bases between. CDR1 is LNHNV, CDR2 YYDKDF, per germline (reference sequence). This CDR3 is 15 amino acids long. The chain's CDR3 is CATSREATGFHEQYF. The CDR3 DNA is TGTGCCACCAGCAGAGAAGCAACAGGGTTCCACGAGCAGTACTTC. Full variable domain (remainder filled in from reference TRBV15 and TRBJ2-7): DAMVIQNPRYQVTQFGKPVTLSCSQTLNHNVMYWYQQKSSQAPKLLFHYYDKDFNNEADTPDNFQSRRPNTSFCFLDIRSPGLGDTAMYLCATSREATGFHEQYFGPGTRLTVT.

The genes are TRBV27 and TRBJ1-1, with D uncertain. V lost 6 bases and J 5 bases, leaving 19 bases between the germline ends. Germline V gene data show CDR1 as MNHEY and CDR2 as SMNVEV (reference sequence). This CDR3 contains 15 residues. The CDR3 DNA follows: TGTGCCAGCAGCCACCTCGTTGGGGTTATGACTGAAGCTTTCTTT. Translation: CASSHLVGVMTEAFF.